These 13 T cell receptor beta chains originate from one sample sequenced in a study of T-cell reconstitution after alpha-beta-depleted transplantation in children (dated by TCRdb to the mid-2010s). The library was prepared using PCR. Sequenced on an Illumina HiSeq 2500. TCR libraries were prepared with molecular barcoding, using unique molecular identifiers to normalize TCRbeta repertoire quantification. Through fastp at Q25 and MiXCR, TCRdb rebuilt clones from the public reads, retaining in-frame beta chains. Each entry merges the rows of one CDR3 protein and shows their most common DNA and genes. Counted in this sample were hundreds of thousands of distinct CDR3 sequences; about 12% of them appeared once. The ten largest clones add up to about 0.77% of the sample. The treatment or condition label for this specimen denotes: allogeneic hematopoietic cell transplantation with graft depleted of TCRalphabeta T cells and CD19 B cells.

This specimen consisted of PBMCs, obtained before TCRalphabeta/CD19-depleted stem cell transplant. These receptor sequences come from a girl aged 2-10 years with congenital amegakaryocytic thrombocytopenia, due to receive a stem cell transplant.

This clonotype was counted between two and nine times. The chain couples TRBV12-3 or TRBV12-4 to TRBJ1-5; D is possibly TRBD1 (5 bases). The CDR3 is made up of 13 amino acids. Trimming shortened V by 7 bases and J by 2 bases, and 9 bases separated the two germline ends. The CDR3 nucleotides are TGTGCCAGCAAGGGGACCGGCAATCAGCCCCAGCATTTT. It specifies CASKGTGNQPQHF.

This clonotype was observed at least ten times. The chain has TRBV10-3 and TRBJ2-7, with 8 bases lining up with TRBD1. Germline-derived CDR1 and CDR2 are ENHRY and SYGVKD. The junction had 3 bases not matched to a gene; V was cut back by 4 bases and J by 4 bases. CDR3 length: 13 amino acids. As DNA, the CDR3 is TGTGCCATCAGTGGACAGGGGAAGTACGAGCAGTACTTC. Translated: CAISGQGKYEQYF.

At least ten counts were recorded for this clonotype. This chain uses TRBV20-1 with TRBJ2-5; D ambiguous. This CDR3 contains 15 residues. Germline lookup yields CDR1 DFQATT and CDR2 SNEGSKA (reference sequence). V dropped 2 bases and J dropped 0 bases, with 13 bases sitting between them. In DNA, the CDR3 is TGCAGTGCTAGATCGGAGACCTCCTACCAAGAGACCCAGTACTTC. Its translation: CSARSETSYQETQYF.

The chain employs TRBV20-1 and TRBJ1-1, with unresolved D. V lost 2 bases to trimming and J lost 4 bases, with 11 bases between them. The CDR3 is 13 residues long. Germline CDR1 DFQATT, CDR2 SNEGSKA (reference sequence). The chain's CDR3 is CSARLQVGTEAFF. For the CDR3, the DNA is TGCAGTGCTAGACTTCAGGTTGGCACTGAAGCTTTCTTT.

V gene TRBV7-2 combines with J gene TRBJ2-6; 7 bases line up with TRBD2. The germline V gene has CDR1 SGHTA and CDR2 FQGNSA. This CDR3 spans 16 amino acids. J was trimmed by 0 bases and V by 8 bases; bases with no gene match: 7. CDR3 amino acids: CASLGRVISGANVLTF. The CDR3 region has the DNA TGTGCCAGCTTAGGGAGGGTCATCTCTGGGGCCAACGTCCTGACTTTC.

This clonotype was observed at least ten times. The chain uses TRBV6-1 and TRBJ1-5; possible D gene TRBD1, 5 bases. This CDR3 is 13 amino acids long. Per germline, CDR1 MNHNS and CDR2 SASEGT. Trimming shortened V by 3 bases and J by 7 bases, and 10 bases separated the two germline ends. The CDR3 DNA is TGTGCCAGCAGTGACGGGGCCGTACAGCCCCAGCATTTT. Protein sequence: CASSDGAVQPQHF.

V usage is TRBV5-1 and J usage is TRBJ2-1; 11 nucleotides match TRBD2. The CDR3 length is 16 residues. CDR1 is SGHRS and CDR2 is YFSETQ in the germline V gene. Trimming removed 5 bases from V and 5 bases from J; junction bases left unmatched: 9. In DNA, the CDR3 is TGCGCCAGCAGACCACCCATAGCGGGAGGGAACAATGAGCAGTTCTTC. Residues: CASRPPIAGGNNEQFF.

This rearrangement joins TRBV10-3 to TRBJ2-7; D remains unclear. V was pared by 5 bases and J by 5 bases, with 10 bases between. The CDR3 spans 12 residues. The germline CDR1 and CDR2 sequences are ENHRY and SYGVKD. CDR3 amino acids: CAISPEMDEQYF. The CDR3, as DNA: TGTGCCATCAGTCCGGAAATGGACGAGCAGTACTTC.

Many counts were recorded for this clonotype. This chain connects TRBV9 to TRBJ2-1; the D gene is possibly TRBD2 (5 bases). Trimming took 3 bases from V and 8 from J, leaving 15 bases between them. Germline V gene data show CDR1 as SGDLS and CDR2 as YYNGEE. The CDR3 spans 14 residues. The CDR3 DNA reads TGTGCCAGCAGCGCAGCTGGGGTTAGCGATGAGCAGTTCTTC. It codes for CASSAAGVSDEQFF.

This clonotype was picked up a small number of times. The chain is built from TRBV12-3 or TRBV12-4 and TRBJ2-7; the D gene is possibly TRBD2 (6 bases). CDR3 length equals 12 residues. Trimming pared 7 bases from V and 3 bases from J, leaving 10 bases between. The CDR3 is CASTHGGYEQYF. Here the CDR3 DNA reads TGTGCCAGCACCCACGGGGGCTACGAGCAGTACTTC.

This clonotype was found many times. The CDR3 DNA reads TGTGCCATCAGTGTACAGGGGGCGACTGAAGCTTTCTTT. Encoded protein: CAISVQGATEAFF. The V gene is TRBV10-3, the J gene TRBJ1-1, with TRBD1 matching 9 bases. V gave up 4 bases and J gave up 5 bases; unmatched junction bases: 2. The length of the CDR3 is 13 residues. Per the germline V gene, CDR1 is ENHRY and CDR2 is SYGVKD.

The gene calls are TRBV29-1 and TRBJ2-7; TRBD2 might be the D (7 bases). From germline, CDR1 is SQVTM and CDR2 ANQGSEA. The CDR3 consists of 15 residues. V gave up 5 bases and J gave up 4 bases, with 21 bases separating them. CDR3 in DNA: TGCAGCGTTCAGGGTATAGGCGGGGGCGCGTACGAGCAGTACTTC. Translating it yields CSVQGIGGGAYEQYF.

The genes are TRBV5-1 and TRBJ2-1; a possible D gene is TRBD2 (5 bases). Germline V CDR1 and CDR2: SGHRS, YFSETQ. V gave up 3 bases and J gave up 6 bases, with 16 bases separating them. This CDR3 is 15 amino acids long. CDR3 nucleotides: TGCGCCAGCAGCTCGGAGGTCGGCGAGGGCAATGAGCAGTTCTTC. Its protein product is CASSSEVGEGNEQFF.